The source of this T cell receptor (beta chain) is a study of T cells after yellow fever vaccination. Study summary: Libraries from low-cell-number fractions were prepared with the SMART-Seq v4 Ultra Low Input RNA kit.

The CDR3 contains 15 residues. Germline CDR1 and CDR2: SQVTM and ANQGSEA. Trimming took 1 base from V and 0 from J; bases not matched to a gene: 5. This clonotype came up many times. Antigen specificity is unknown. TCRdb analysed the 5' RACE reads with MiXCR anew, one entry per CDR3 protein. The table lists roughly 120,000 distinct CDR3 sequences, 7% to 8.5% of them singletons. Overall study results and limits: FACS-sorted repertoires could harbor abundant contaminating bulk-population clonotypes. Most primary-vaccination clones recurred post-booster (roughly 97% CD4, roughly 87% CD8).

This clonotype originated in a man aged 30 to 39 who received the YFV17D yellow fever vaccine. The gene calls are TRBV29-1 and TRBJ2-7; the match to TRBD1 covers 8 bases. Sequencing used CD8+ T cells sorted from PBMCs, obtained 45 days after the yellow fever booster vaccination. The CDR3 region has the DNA TGCAGCGTTGAAGTACCAGGGGGCAACTCCTACGAGCAGTACTTC. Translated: CSVEVPGGNSYEQYF.